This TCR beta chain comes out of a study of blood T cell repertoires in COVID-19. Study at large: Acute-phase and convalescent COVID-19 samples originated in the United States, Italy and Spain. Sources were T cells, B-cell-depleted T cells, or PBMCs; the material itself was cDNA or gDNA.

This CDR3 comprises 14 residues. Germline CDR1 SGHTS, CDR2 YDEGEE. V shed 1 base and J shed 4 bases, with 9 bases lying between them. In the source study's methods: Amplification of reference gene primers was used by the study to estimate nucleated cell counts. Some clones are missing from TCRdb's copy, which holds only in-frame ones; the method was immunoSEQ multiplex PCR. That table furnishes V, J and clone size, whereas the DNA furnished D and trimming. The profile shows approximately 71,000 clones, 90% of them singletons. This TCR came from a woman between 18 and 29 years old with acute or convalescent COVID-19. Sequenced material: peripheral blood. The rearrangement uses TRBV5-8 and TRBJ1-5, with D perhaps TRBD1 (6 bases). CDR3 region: CASSLTQGNQPQHF. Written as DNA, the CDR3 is TGTGCCAGCAGCTTGACGCAGGGGAATCAGCCCCAGCATTTT.